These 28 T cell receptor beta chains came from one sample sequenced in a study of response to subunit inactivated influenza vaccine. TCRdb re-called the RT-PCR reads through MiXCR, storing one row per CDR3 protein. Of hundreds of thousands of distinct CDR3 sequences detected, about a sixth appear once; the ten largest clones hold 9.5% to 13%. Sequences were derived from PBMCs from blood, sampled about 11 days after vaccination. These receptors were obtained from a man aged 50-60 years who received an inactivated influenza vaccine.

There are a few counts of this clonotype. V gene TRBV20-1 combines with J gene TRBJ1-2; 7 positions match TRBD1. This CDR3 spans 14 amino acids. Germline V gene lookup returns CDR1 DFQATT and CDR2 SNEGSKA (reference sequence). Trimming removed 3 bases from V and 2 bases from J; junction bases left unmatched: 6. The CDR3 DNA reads TGCAGTGCTAGCGCAATACAGGGGAACTATGGCTACACCTTC. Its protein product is CSASAIQGNYGYTF.

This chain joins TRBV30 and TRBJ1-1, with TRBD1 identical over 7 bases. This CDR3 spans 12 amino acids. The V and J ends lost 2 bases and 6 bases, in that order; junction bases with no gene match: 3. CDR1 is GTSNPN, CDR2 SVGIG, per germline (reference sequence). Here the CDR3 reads CAWSQGVAEAFF. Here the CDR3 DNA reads TGTGCCTGGAGTCAGGGGGTCGCTGAAGCTTTCTTT.

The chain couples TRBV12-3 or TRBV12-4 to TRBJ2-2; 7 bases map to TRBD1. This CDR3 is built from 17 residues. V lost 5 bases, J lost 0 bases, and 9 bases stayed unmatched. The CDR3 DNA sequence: TGTGCCAGCAGTAAAGAGACAGGGACCACGAACACCGGGGAGCTGTTTTTT. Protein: CASSKETGTTNTGELFF.

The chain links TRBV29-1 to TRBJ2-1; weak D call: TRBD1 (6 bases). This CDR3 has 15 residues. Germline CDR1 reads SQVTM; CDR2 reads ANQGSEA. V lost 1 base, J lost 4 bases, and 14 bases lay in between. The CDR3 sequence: CSVEATDRIYNEQFF. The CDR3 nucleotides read TGCAGCGTTGAAGCCACCGACAGGATTTACAATGAGCAGTTCTTC.

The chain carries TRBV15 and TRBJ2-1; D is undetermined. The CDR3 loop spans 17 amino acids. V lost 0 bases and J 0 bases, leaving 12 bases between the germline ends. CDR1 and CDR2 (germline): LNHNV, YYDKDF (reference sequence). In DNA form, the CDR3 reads TGTGCCACCAGCAGAGATCGGGCGACCGTCTCCTACAATGAGCAGTTCTTC. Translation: CATSRDRATVSYNEQFF.

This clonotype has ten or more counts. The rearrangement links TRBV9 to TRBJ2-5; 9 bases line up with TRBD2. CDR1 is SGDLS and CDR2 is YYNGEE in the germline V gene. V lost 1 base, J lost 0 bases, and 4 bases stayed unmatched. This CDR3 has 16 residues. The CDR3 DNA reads TGTGCCAGCAGCGTAATGGCGGGAGGGTACCAAGAGACCCAGTACTTC. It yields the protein CASSVMAGGYQETQYF.

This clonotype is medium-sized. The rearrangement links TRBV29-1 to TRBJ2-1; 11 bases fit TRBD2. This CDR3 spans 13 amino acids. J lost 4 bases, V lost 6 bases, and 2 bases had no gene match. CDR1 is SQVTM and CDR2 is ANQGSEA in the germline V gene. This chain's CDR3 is CSVRLAGYNEQFF. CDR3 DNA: TGCAGCGTCCGACTAGCGGGGTACAATGAGCAGTTCTTC.

The CDR3: CASREGVYGDTQYF. DNA for the CDR3: TGTGCCAGCAGAGAGGGGGTCTACGGGGATACGCAGTATTTT. The chain couples TRBV9 to TRBJ2-3, with a tentative D call TRBD1 (6 bases). There are 14 residues in the CDR3. Germline lookup yields CDR1 SGDLS and CDR2 YYNGEE. V was cut by 5 bases and J by 6 bases, with 16 bases left in between. Full variable domain (outside the CDR3, taken from reference TRBV9 and TRBJ2-3): DSGVTQTPKHLITATGQRVTLRCSPRSGDLSVYWYQQSLDQGLQFLIQYYNGEERAKGNILERFSAQQFPDLHSELNLSSLELGDSALYFCASREGVYGDTQYFGPGTRLTVL.

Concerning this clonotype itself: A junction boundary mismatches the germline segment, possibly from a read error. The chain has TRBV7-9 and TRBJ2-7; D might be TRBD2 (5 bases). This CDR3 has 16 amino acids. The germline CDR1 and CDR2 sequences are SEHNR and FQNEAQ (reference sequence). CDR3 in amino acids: CASNLSSRGKAYEQYF. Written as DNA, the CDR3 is TGTGCCAGCAACTTAAGTTCAAGAGGGAAGGCCTACGAGCAGTACTTC.

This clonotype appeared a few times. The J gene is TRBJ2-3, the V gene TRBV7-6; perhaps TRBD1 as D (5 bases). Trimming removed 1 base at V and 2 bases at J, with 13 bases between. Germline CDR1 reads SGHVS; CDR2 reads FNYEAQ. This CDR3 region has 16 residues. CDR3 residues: CASSLGSGGHTDTQYF. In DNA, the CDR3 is TGTGCCAGCAGCTTAGGGAGTGGCGGACACACAGATACGCAGTATTTT.

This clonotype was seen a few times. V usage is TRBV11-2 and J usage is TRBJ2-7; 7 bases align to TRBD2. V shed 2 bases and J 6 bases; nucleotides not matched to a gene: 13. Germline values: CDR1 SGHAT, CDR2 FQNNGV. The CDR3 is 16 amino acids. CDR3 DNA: TGTGCCAGCAGCTTAATTGTCGCGGGAGATCTGTCCGAGCAGTACTTC. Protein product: CASSLIVAGDLSEQYF.

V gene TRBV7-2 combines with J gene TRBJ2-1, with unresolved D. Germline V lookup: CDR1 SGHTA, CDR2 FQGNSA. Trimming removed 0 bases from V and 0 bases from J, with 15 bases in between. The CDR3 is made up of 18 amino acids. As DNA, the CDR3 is TGTGCCAGCAGCTTAGCGGCCCTACCCCTTAACTCCTACAATGAGCAGTTCTTC. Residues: CASSLAALPLNSYNEQFF.

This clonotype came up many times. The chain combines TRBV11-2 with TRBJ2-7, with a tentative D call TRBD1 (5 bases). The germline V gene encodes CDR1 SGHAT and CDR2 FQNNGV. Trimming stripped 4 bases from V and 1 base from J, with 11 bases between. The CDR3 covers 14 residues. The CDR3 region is CASSSTKGSYEQYF. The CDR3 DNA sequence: TGTGCCAGCAGCTCCACGAAGGGGTCCTACGAGCAGTACTTC.

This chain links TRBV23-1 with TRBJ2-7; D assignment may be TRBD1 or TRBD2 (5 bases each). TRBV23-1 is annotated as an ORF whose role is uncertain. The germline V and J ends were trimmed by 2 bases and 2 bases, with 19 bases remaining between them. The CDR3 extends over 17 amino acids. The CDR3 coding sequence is TGCGCCAGCAGTCAAGGGTCGGGACCTCCATGCCCCTACGAGCAGTACTTC. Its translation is CASSQGSGPPCPYEQYF.

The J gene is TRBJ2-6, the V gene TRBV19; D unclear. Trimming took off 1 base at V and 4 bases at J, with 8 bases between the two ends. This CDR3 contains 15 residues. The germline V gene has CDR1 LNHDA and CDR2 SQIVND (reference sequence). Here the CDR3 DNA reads TGTGCCAGTAGTATAGCCAACGGAGGGGCCAACGTCCTGACTTTC. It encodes CASSIANGGANVLTF.

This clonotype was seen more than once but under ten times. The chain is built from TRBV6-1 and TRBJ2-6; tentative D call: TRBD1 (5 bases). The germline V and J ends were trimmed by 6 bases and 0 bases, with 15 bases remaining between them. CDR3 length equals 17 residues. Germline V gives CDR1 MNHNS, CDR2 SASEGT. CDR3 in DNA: TGTGCCAGCAGGCTCTCACAGGCTAACTCTGGGGCCAACGTCCTGACTTTC. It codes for CASRLSQANSGANVLTF.

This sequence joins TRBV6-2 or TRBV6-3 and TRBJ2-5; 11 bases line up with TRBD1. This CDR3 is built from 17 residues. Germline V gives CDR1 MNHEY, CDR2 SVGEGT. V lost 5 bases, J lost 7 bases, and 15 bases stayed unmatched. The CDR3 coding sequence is TGTGCCAGCAGTCCAACCGGGACAGGGGGAGCGGCGGGGACCCAGTACTTC. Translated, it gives CASSPTGTGGAAGTQYF.

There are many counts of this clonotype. CDR3 protein: CASSPPDGFPYEQYF. The CDR3 DNA follows: TGTGCCAGCTCACCACCTGACGGATTTCCCTACGAGCAGTACTTC. The chain links TRBV18 to TRBJ2-7; D is unclear. The V gene lost 0 bases and the J gene lost 2 bases, with 11 bases spanning the gap. The germline CDR1 and CDR2 sequences are KGHSH and LQKENI. The CDR3 contains 15 residues.

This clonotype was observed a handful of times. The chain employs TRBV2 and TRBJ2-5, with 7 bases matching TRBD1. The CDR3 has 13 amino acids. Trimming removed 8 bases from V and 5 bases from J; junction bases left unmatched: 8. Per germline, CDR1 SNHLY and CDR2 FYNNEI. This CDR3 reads CASGRQGMETQYF. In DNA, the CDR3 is TGTGCCAGCGGAAGACAGGGCATGGAGACCCAGTACTTC.

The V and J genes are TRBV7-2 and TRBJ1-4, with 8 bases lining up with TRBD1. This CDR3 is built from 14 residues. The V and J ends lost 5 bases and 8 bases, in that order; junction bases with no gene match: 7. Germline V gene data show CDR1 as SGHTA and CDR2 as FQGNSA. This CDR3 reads CASSLTRGPEKLFF. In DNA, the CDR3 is TGTGCCAGCAGCCTAACCAGGGGGCCGGAAAAACTGTTTTTT.

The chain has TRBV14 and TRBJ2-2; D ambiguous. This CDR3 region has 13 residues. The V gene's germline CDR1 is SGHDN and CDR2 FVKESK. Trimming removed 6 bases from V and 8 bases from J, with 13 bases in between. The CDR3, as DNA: TGTGCCAGCAGGACCACAATGAGGGGGGAGCTGTTTTTT. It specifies CASRTTMRGELFF.

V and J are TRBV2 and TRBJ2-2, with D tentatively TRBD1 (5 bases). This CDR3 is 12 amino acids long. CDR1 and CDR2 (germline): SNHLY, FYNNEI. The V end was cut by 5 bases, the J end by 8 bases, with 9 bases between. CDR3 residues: CASSKRQGELFF. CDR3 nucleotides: TGTGCCAGCAGTAAACGACAGGGGGAGCTGTTTTTT.

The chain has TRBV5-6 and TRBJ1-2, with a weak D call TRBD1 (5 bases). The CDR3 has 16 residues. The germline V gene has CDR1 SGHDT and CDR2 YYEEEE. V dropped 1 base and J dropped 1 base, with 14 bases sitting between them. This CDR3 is CASSLPAAGLNYGYTF. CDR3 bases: TGTGCCAGCAGCTTGCCGGCGGCAGGGCTTAACTATGGCTACACCTTC.

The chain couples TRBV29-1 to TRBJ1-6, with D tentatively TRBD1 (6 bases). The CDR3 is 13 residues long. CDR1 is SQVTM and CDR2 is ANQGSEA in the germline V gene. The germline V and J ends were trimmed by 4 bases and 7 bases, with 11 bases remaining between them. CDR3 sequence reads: CSVGTDRNSPLHF. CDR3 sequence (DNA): TGCAGCGTTGGTACGGACAGAAATTCACCCCTCCACTTT.

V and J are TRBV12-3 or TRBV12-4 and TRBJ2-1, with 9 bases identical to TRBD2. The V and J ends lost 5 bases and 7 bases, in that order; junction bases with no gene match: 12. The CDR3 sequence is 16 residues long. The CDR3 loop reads CASSPPRAGGANEQFF. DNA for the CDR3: TGTGCCAGCAGTCCCCCACGGGCGGGGGGGGCTAATGAGCAGTTCTTC.

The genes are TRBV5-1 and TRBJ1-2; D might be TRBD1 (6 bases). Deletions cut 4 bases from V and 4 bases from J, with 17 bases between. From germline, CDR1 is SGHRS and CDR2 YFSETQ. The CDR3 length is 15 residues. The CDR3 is CASSGGQGNVYGYTF. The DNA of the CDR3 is TGCGCCAGCAGCGGGGGGCAGGGTAACGTCTATGGCTACACCTTC.

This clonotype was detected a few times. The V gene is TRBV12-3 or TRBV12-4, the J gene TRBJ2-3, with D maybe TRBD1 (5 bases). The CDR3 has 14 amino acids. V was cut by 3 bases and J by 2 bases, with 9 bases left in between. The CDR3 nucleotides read TGTGCCAGCAGTTTGTCGACAGACACAGATACGCAGTATTTT. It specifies CASSLSTDTDTQYF.

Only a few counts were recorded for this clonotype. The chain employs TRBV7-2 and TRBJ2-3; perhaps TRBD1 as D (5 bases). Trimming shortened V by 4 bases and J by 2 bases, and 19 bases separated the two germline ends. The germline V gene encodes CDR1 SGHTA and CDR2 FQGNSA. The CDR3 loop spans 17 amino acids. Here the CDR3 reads CASSSRTFPLITDTQYF. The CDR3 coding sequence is TGTGCCAGCAGCTCCCGGACATTTCCTCTCATCACAGATACGCAGTATTTT.